This entry describes one T cell receptor (beta chain). TCRdb reprocessed the RACE reads via MiXCR and lists one record per CDR3 protein. Of fewer than 200,000 distinct CDR3 sequences in the sample, 25% to 30% are singletons; the top ten hold about 2.7%. The data belong to a study of human T cells and chemical hapten exposure. As for time point: pre-sensitization, week 0. The treatment: therapeutic diphenylcyclopropenone sensitization with weekly scalp DPC. The CDR3 spans 15 residues. The germline CDR1 and CDR2 sequences are LGHNA and YSLEER. V lost 4 bases, J lost 4 bases, and 4 bases stayed unmatched.

The sample in question was whole blood, obtained in connection with sensitization to the hapten diphenylcyclopropenone (DPC). This chain joins TRBV4-3 and TRBJ2-1; 10 positions agree with TRBD1. The TCR comes from a woman aged 30 to 39 with alopecia areata. Some clones in this sample may be carry-over from other donors' samples. The CDR3 nucleotides are TGCGCCAGCAGCCTGGGACAGGGGTTTTACAATGAGCAGTTCTTC. Translation: CASSLGQGFYNEQFF.